Following are 8 T cell receptor beta chains from one sample sequenced in a study of blood T cell repertoires in COVID-19. Profiled with immunoSEQ multiplex PCR; TCRdb holds only in-frame clones, not every one. The repertoire has tens of thousands of clones, 65% to 90% of them found once; the top ten carry approximately 11%. Sequencing was performed on peripheral blood. The source is a human donor in a cohort sampled during active COVID-19.

This clone appeared a single time. The gene calls are TRBV30 and TRBJ2-1, with a weak D call TRBD1 (5 bases). V was clipped by 0 bases and J by 0 bases, with 9 bases between them. CDR1 and CDR2 (germline): GTSNPN, SVGIG (reference sequence). The CDR3 sequence is 15 residues long. In DNA, the CDR3 is TGTGCCTGGAGTGTAAGGGGAAGCTCCTACAATGAGCAGTTCTTC. Translation: CAWSVRGSSYNEQFF.

This chain connects TRBV6-5 to TRBJ1-2, with D perhaps matching TRBD1 (5 bases). V was shortened by 0 bases and J by 4 bases, with 15 bases between the two germline ends. CDR3 length: 16 residues. CDR1 and CDR2 (germline): MNHEY, SVGAGI. DNA for the CDR3: TGTGCCAGCAGTTACTCGATGGCCCGGGGGTTCTATGGCTACACCTTC. It translates to CASSYSMARGFYGYTF.

The rearrangement joins TRBV5-4 to TRBJ2-1, with TRBD1 identical over 7 bases. The V segment lost 0 bases and the J segment 1 base; nucleotides outside the gene matches: 7. The CDR3 length is 17 residues. Germline CDR1 and CDR2: SGHNT and YYREEE (reference sequence). The CDR3 DNA reads as TGTGCCAGCAGCTTGGGATCAGGGACAGCATCCTACAATGAGCAGTTCTTC. This translates into CASSLGSGTASYNEQFF.

For the CDR3, the DNA is TGTGCCAGCAGCTCAAGCGGGAGGGCCGGAAATGAGCAGTTCTTC. As protein: CASSSSGRAGNEQFF. The J gene is TRBJ2-1, the V gene TRBV7-3; 10 positions match TRBD2. Germline-derived CDR1 and CDR2 are SGHTA and FQGTGA. The CDR3 totals 15 residues. Trimming cost V 4 bases and J 7 bases; bases outside gene matches: 7. The full variable domain, with the rest looked up from reference TRBV7-3 and TRBJ2-1, is GAGVSQTPSNKVTEKGKYVELRCDPISGHTALYWYRQSLGQGPEFLIYFQGTGAADDSGLPNDRFFAVRPEGSVSTLKIQRTERGDSAVYLCASSSSGRAGNEQFFGPGTRLTVL.

The chain recombines TRBV5-6 with TRBJ2-6; 8 bases align to TRBD1. Trimming took 5 bases from V and 4 from J; bases not matched to a gene: 8. Germline V gives CDR1 SGHDT, CDR2 YYEEEE. The CDR3 spans 16 residues. CDR3 nucleotides: TGTGCCAGCAGTTACGGCAGGGGGCGAGGGGCCAACGTCCTGACTTTC. This codes for CASSYGRGRGANVLTF.

The chain carries TRBV3-1 (or the pseudogene TRBV3-2) and TRBJ2-3, with 13 positions matching TRBD2. The CDR3 runs to 16 residues. V gave up 4 bases and J gave up 5 bases; unmatched junction bases: 6. Germline V gene data show CDR1 as LGHDT and CDR2 as YNNKEL (reference sequence). The CDR3 DNA reads as TGTGCCAGCAGCCGACGACTAGCGGGAGGAATAGATACGCAGTATTTT. Encoded protein: CASSRRLAGGIDTQYF.

V gene TRBV7-6 combines with J gene TRBJ2-1, with D unclear. In germline, CDR1 is SGHVS, CDR2 FNYEAQ. V lost 1 base and J lost 1, with 8 bases in between. CDR3 size: 15 residues. CDR3 residues: CASSLDHLSYNEQFF. The CDR3 DNA follows: TGTGCCAGCAGCTTAGACCACTTATCCTACAATGAGCAGTTCTTC.

The chain couples TRBV13 to TRBJ2-5, with TRBD2 matching over 12 bases. The germline gives CDR1 PRHDT, CDR2 FYEKMQ (reference sequence). The CDR3 has 15 residues. The V and J ends lost 6 bases and 2 bases, in that order; junction bases with no gene match: 4. Here the CDR3 reads CASSPGTSGQETQYF. The DNA for the CDR3 is TGTGCCAGCAGTCCTGGGACTAGCGGGCAAGAGACCCAGTACTTC.